A selection of T cell receptor beta chains follows, all from one sample in a study of cytomegalovirus exposure and HLA in healthy donors. Measured with immunoSEQ multiplex PCR; TCRdb has only the in-frame clones, and not every one. The sample carries over 100,000 clones, approximately 81% recorded once. The sequencing input was PBMCs. These receptors were collected from a young woman in good health and CMV-seronegative. Both conserved end residues are part of each CDR3. D genes are given only for firm matches.

TRBJ1-3 TRBD1 TRBV6-1 CASSVQGYSGNTIYF
TRBJ1-4 TRBD1 TRBV27 CASSSPTGGSEKLFF
TRBJ1-3 NA TRBV28 CASLSVPTDSGNTIYF
TRBJ2-5 NA TRBV5-1 CASTLEEGGSFQETQYF
TRBJ2-5 TRBD2 TRBV30 CAWRLAEIETQYF
TRBJ2-3 NA TRBV11-2 CASSLVGRASTDTQYF
TRBJ1-2 NA TRBV4-3 CASSQDQGINYGYTF
TRBJ2-5 NA TRBV9 CASSPQLPVFGRGQETQYF
TRBJ2-5 TRBD2 TRBV10-1 CASIRGGIAGGQETQYF
TRBJ1-3 NA TRBV6-1 CASSEWTDPGNTIYF
TRBJ2-5 TRBD1 TRBV19 CASSGPGQGKETQYF
TRBJ1-5 NA TRBV19 CASSRGGGQPQHF
TRBJ2-1 NA TRBV20-1 CSAVSGSEQFF
TRBJ2-1 NA TRBV5-6 CASSLVRVGYNEQFF
TRBJ1-4 NA TRBV5-1 CASRYGTSGEKLFF
TRBJ2-5 TRBD2 TRBV18 CASSPGSGRETQYF
TRBJ2-1 NA TRBV25-1 CASSDRDIYNEQFF
TRBJ2-5 NA TRBV7-2 CASRWTGMETQYF
TRBJ2-1 TRBD1 TRBV10-1 CASSGTGQGYNEQFF
TRBJ2-7 NA TRBV29-1 CSVKQKAAYEQYF
TRBJ2-5 NA TRBV19 CASSMGAVGTQYF
TRBJ1-1 NA TRBV29-1 CSVPGQWNTEAFF
TRBJ1-1 NA TRBV4-1 CASRRLGVWTEAFF
TRBJ2-3 TRBD2 TRBV19 CASSKQAGTSTDTQYF
TRBJ2-7 TRBD1 TRBV6-6 CASSSGTGTYEQYF
TRBJ2-5 TRBD1 TRBV5-1 CASSLGDRKETQYF
TRBJ2-7 TRBD2 TRBV7-2 CASSLGGLAGGYEQYF
TRBJ2-1 NA TRBV7-9 CASSFSGFRGSSYNEQFF
TRBJ1-4 NA TRBV27 CASGWRVGTNEKLFF
TRBJ1-5 NA TRBV28 CASRELGQPQHF
TRBJ2-3 NA TRBV11-3 CASSLGRADTQYF
TRBJ2-2 NA TRBV18 CASSPPDSVVTGELFF
TRBJ2-7 NA TRBV15 CATSRGGTDEQYF
NA TRBD2 TRBV6-5 CASSRSGRYEQYF
TRBJ1-5 TRBD1 TRBV19 CASSWTGFNQPQHF
TRBJ1-2 TRBD1 TRBV7-6 CASSLTLGKGASTVYGYTF
TRBJ1-2 NA TRBV19 CASNASVRRNYGYTF
TRBJ2-5 TRBD2 TRBV9 CASSVEVTSGPQETQYF
TRBJ1-4 NA TRBV19 CASSLHSEDEKLFF
TRBJ2-7 TRBD2 TRBV5-4 CASSASGLEEQYF
NA TRBD2 TRBV27 CASSPSGRNAHEQYF
TRBJ1-3 NA TRBV7-2 CASSLAGSGNTIYF
TRBJ1-5 NA TRBV6-5 CASSYSSRGVGQPQHF
TRBJ1-3 TRBD1 TRBV7-3 CASSPGTASSGNTIYF
TRBJ2-1 TRBD2 TRBV11-2 CASSSRTSGRIDEQFF
TRBJ2-5 NA TRBV7-8 CASSLDREQTQYF
TRBJ2-1 NA TRBV5-1 CASSFWERSSEQFF
TRBJ1-1 NA TRBV14 CASSQTSGGNTEAFF
TRBJ2-3 NA TRBV9 CASSVSYGDRGTDTQYF